Each of the 21 T cell receptor beta chains below was sequenced from the same sample in a study of cytomegalovirus exposure and HLA in healthy donors (dated by TCRdb to 2017 to 2019). The method behind the library was the immunoSEQ multiplex PCR assay. In its TCRdb copy, this immuneACCESS table keeps in-frame sequences only and misses some clones. Where compared with another copy, unresolved V genes explain less than half of these, and the others have no known cause. The sample includes 150,000 to 200,000 clones, with about 83% observed a single time. Over 1.3% of the sample rests with the top ten. What was sequenced was PBMCs. The source is a woman between 18 and 29 years old in good health and CMV-seronegative.

The chain employs TRBV10-1 and TRBJ1-5; no clear D gene. From germline, CDR1 is WNHNN and CDR2 SYGVQD (reference sequence). This CDR3 has 17 residues. Trimming removed 2 bases from V and 3 bases from J, with 17 bases in between. The CDR3 reads CASSESWAPLFNQPQHF. CDR3 sequence (DNA): TGCGCCAGCAGTGAGAGTTGGGCACCCCTATTCAATCAGCCCCAGCATTTT.

The chain has TRBV11-2 and TRBJ2-7; D ambiguous. V lost 5 bases to trimming and J lost 3 bases, with 23 bases between them. The CDR3 has 17 amino acids. The V gene's germline CDR1 is SGHAT and CDR2 FQNNGV. The CDR3 DNA reads TGTGCCAGCAGCCCCCGATTGTCCCCCCGCGGTAGCTACGAGCAGTACTTC. As protein: CASSPRLSPRGSYEQYF.

The rearrangement uses TRBV6-1 and TRBJ1-5, with D possibly matching TRBD1 (6 bases). This CDR3 has 15 residues. CDR1 and CDR2 from the germline V gene are MNHNS and SASEGT. The V and J ends lost 6 bases and 0 bases respectively, with 12 bases between them. The CDR3 here is CASRQGLSSNQPQHF. The CDR3 region has the DNA TGTGCCAGCAGACAGGGACTAAGTAGCAATCAGCCCCAGCATTTT.

Concerning this clone: This specimen includes other DNA sequences encoding the same CDR3. V and J are TRBV5-1 and TRBJ1-6, with TRBD1 identical over 10 bases. Germline-derived CDR1 and CDR2 are SGHRS and YFSETQ. The length of the CDR3 is 14 residues. With V trimmed by 4 bases and J by 7 bases, 2 bases remained unmatched. The CDR3 protein is CASSPGQGNSPLHF. CDR3 nucleotide sequence: TGCGCCAGCAGCCCGGGACAGGGGAATTCACCCCTCCACTTT. Looking up the rest from reference TRBV5-1 and TRBJ1-6 gives the full variable domain: KAGVTQTPRYLIKTRGQQVTLSCSPISGHRSVSWYQQTPGQGLQFLFEYFSETQRNKGNFPGRFSGRQFSNSRSEMNVSTLELGDSALYLCASSPGQGNSPLHFGNGTRLTVT.

The rearrangement uses TRBV29-1 and TRBJ1-2; D call uncertain. The germline V and J ends were trimmed by 6 bases and 4 bases, with 12 bases remaining between them. Germline CDR1 SQVTM, CDR2 ANQGSEA. The length of the CDR3 is 12 residues. This chain's CDR3 is CSVDGLPYGYTF. Written as DNA, the CDR3 is TGCAGCGTCGACGGACTGCCCTATGGCTACACCTTC.

The chain employs TRBV19 and TRBJ2-7; 9 positions agree with TRBD1. The CDR3 runs 15 residues. Germline V CDR1 and CDR2: LNHDA, SQIVND (reference sequence). The junction had 9 bases not matched to a gene; V was cut back by 6 bases and J by 3 bases. The CDR3 DNA reads TGTGCCAGTAGCACAGGGGGCTATTTGGGCTACGAGCAGTACTTC. It specifies CASSTGGYLGYEQYF. Combining the CDR3 with reference TRBV19 and TRBJ2-7 gives the whole variable domain DGGITQSPKYLFRKEGQNVTLSCEQNLNHDAMYWYRQDPGQGLRLIYYSQIVNDFQKGDIAEGYSVSREKKESFPLTVTSAQKNPTAFYLCASSTGGYLGYEQYFGPGTRLTVT.

CDR3 sequence (DNA): TGCGCCAGCAGCTCAGTATATGAAGCTTTCTTT. It specifies CASSSVYEAFF. J is TRBJ1-1 and V is TRBV5-1, with no clear D. The CDR3 has 11 residues. The V gene lost 3 bases and the J gene lost 7 bases, with 7 bases spanning the gap. CDR1 and CDR2 (germline): SGHRS, YFSETQ.

The J gene is TRBJ1-2, the V gene TRBV5-1; TRBD1 matches at 8 bases. The J segment lost 4 bases and the V segment lost 4 bases, leaving 9 bases of the junction unmatched. From germline, CDR1 is SGHRS and CDR2 YFSETQ. The CDR3 extends over 15 amino acids. CDR3 in amino acids: CASSPATGQVYGYTF. The CDR3 bases are TGCGCCAGCAGCCCCGCTACGGGACAGGTCTATGGCTACACCTTC.

V gene TRBV2 combines with J gene TRBJ2-1; 7 bases match TRBD2. With V trimmed by 3 bases and J by 5 bases, 7 bases remained unmatched. Looked up from germline, CDR1 is SNHLY and CDR2 is FYNNEI. The CDR3 is 15 amino acids. The CDR3 is CASSDGRSTHNEQFF. CDR3 in DNA: TGTGCCAGCAGTGACGGGAGGTCAACACACAATGAGCAGTTCTTC. Full variable domain (missing parts from reference TRBV2 and TRBJ2-1): EPEVTQTPSHQVTQMGQEVILRCVPISNHLYFYWYRQILGQKVEFLVSFYNNEISEKSEIFDDQFSVERPDGSNFTLKIRSTKLEDSAMYFCASSDGRSTHNEQFFGPGTRLTVL.

In its sample, this clone was seen once. The chain couples TRBV5-1 to TRBJ2-7; possible D gene TRBD2, 5 bases. V was pared by 0 bases and J by 1 base, with 14 bases between. The CDR3 covers 16 residues. Germline lookup yields CDR1 SGHRS and CDR2 YFSETQ. Here the CDR3 reads CASSLERLSGSYEQYF. CDR3 sequence (DNA): TGCGCCAGCAGCTTGGAACGGCTATCGGGGTCCTACGAGCAGTACTTC.

This sequence joins TRBV7-9 and TRBJ1-6, with D tentatively TRBD1 (5 bases). CDR1 is SEHNR, CDR2 FQNEAQ, per germline (reference sequence). This CDR3 is 14 amino acids long. With 8 bases removed from V and 13 bases from J, the gap between germline ends came to 21 bases. The CDR3: CASQTTQGSPPLHF. CDR3 in DNA: TGTGCCAGCCAAACGACCCAGGGCAGTCCGCCCCTCCACTTT.

The rearrangement uses TRBV29-1 and TRBJ1-2, with a tentative D call TRBD1 (5 bases). Trimming took off 8 bases at V and 0 bases at J, with 25 bases between the two ends. Germline CDR1 reads SQVTM; CDR2 reads ANQGSEA. The length of the CDR3 is 17 residues. The CDR3 region has the DNA TGCAGCACGCGTGCTGAGACAGACATCTTAGCTAACTATGGCTACACCTTC. This codes for CSTRAETDILANYGYTF.

The chain employs TRBV27 and TRBJ1-1; D is unclear. This CDR3 spans 17 amino acids. Trimming took 3 bases from V and 0 from J, leaving 17 bases between them. Per the germline V gene, CDR1 is MNHEY and CDR2 is SMNVEV (reference sequence). DNA for the CDR3: TGTGCCAGCAGTTTGGGCAGGCGCTACAGAATGAACACTGAAGCTTTCTTT. This gives the protein CASSLGRRYRMNTEAFF.

The chain links TRBV5-1 to TRBJ1-1; D is ambiguous. CDR1 is SGHRS and CDR2 is YFSETQ in the germline V gene. Trimming stripped 2 bases from V and 2 bases from J, with 4 bases between. CDR3 length: 12 residues. The CDR3 DNA follows: TGCGCCAGCAGCTTACTAAACACTGAAGCTTTCTTT. It translates to CASSLLNTEAFF.

V gene TRBV2 combines with J gene TRBJ2-3; a weak D match, TRBD1 (5 bases). The CDR3 is 12 amino acids. V shed 5 bases and J shed 6 bases, with 9 bases lying between them. Germline V lookup: CDR1 SNHLY, CDR2 FYNNEI. CDR3 sequence reads: CASSPGSDTQYF. The CDR3 DNA follows: TGTGCCAGCAGTCCAGGGTCCGATACGCAGTATTTT.

This rearrangement joins TRBV7-9 to TRBJ1-2; D remains ambiguous. V lost 1 base and J lost 2, with 8 bases in between. The CDR3 consists of 14 residues. Germline V gene sequence: CDR1 SEHNR, CDR2 FQNEAQ (reference sequence). CDR3 residues: CASSLVLGNYGYTF. Written as DNA, the CDR3 is TGTGCCAGCAGCTTAGTCCTGGGCAACTATGGCTACACCTTC.

V gene TRBV7-8 combines with J gene TRBJ2-2; D unclear. CDR1 is SGHVS, CDR2 FQNEAQ, per germline. There are 14 residues in the CDR3. Deletions cut 5 bases from V and 7 bases from J, with 14 bases between. CDR3 nucleotide sequence: TGTGCCAGCAGCCGCACCGATAGATTCGGGGAGCTGTTTTTT. This translates into CASSRTDRFGELFF. The full variable domain, rest sourced from reference TRBV7-8 and TRBJ2-2, is GAGVSQSPRYKVAKRGQDVALRCDPISGHVSLFWYQQALGQGPEFLTYFQNEAQLDKSGLPSDRFFAERPEGSVSTLKIQRTQQEDSAVYLCASSRTDRFGELFFGEGSRLTVL.

This clone came up once. V gene TRBV5-4 combines with J gene TRBJ2-7; 7 positions match TRBD2. CDR1 SGHNT and CDR2 YYREEE come from the germline V gene (reference sequence). CDR3 length: 14 residues. V lost 1 base and J lost 4; bases outside the gene matches: 5. CDR3 in amino acids: CASSLWGGSYEQYF. The CDR3 nucleotides read TGTGCCAGCAGCTTGTGGGGGGGGTCGTACGAGCAGTACTTC.

J is TRBJ1-1 and V is TRBV19; D not resolved. V lost 10 bases to trimming and J lost 4 bases, with 10 bases between them. Germline V gene lookup returns CDR1 LNHDA and CDR2 SQIVND (reference sequence). The CDR3 covers 11 residues. The CDR3 reads CANRFCTEAFF. The CDR3 bases are TGTGCCAACCGGTTTTGCACTGAAGCTTTCTTT. The full variable domain, rest sourced from reference TRBV19 and TRBJ1-1, is DGGITQSPKYLFRKEGQNVTLSCEQNLNHDAMYWYRQDPGQGLRLIYYSQIVNDFQKGDIAEGYSVSREKKESFPLTVTSAQKNPTAFYLCANRFCTEAFFGQGTRLTVV.

The gene calls are TRBV5-1 and TRBJ1-2, with D unclear. The CDR3 runs 13 residues. Trimming shortened V by 1 base and J by 7 bases, and 11 bases separated the two germline ends. From germline, CDR1 is SGHRS and CDR2 YFSETQ. CDR3 in DNA: TGCGCCAGCAGCTTGTCCTCCGGAGCTGGCTACACCTTC. Its protein product is CASSLSSGAGYTF.

The J gene is TRBJ2-7, the V gene TRBV7-2, with 10 positions matching TRBD1. CDR1 SGHTA and CDR2 FQGNSA come from the germline V gene. The CDR3 covers 14 residues. Trimming took 2 bases from V and 7 from J; bases not matched to a gene: 5. CDR3 protein: CASSLWGQGTEQYF. CDR3 sequence (DNA): TGTGCCAGCAGCTTATGGGGACAGGGGACAGAGCAGTACTTC.